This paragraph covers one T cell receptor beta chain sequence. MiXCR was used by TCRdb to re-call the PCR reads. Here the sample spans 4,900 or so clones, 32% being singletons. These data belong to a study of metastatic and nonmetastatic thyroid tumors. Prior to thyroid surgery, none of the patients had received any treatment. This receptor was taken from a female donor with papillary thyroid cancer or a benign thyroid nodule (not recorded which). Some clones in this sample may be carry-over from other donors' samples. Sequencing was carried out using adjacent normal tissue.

In nucleotides, the CDR3 is TGCGCCAGCAGCCAAGAACAGGGGTTGGAGCAGTACTTC. This codes for CASSQEQGLEQYF. J is TRBJ2-7 and V is TRBV4-3; the match to TRBD1 covers 7 bases. The germline V gene encodes CDR1 LGHNA and CDR2 YSLEER. The CDR3 has 13 amino acids. The J segment lost 7 bases and the V segment lost 0 bases, leaving 3 bases of the junction unmatched.